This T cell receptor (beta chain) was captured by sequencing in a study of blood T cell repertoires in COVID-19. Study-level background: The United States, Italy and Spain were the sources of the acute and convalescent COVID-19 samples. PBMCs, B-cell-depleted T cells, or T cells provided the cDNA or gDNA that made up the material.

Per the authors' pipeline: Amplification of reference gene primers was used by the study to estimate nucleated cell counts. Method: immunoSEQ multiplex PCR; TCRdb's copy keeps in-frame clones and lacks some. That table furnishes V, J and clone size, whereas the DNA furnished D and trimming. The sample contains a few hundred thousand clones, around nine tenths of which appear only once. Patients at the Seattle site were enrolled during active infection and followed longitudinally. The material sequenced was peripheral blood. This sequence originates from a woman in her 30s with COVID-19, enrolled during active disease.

In nucleotides, the CDR3 is TGTGCCATCAGTGTCGGCACAGATACGCAGTATTTT. This translates into CAISVGTDTQYF. This chain uses TRBV10-3 with TRBJ2-3; no definite D call. Trimming left V 4 bases short and J 1 base short, with 3 bases between. This CDR3 region has 12 residues. Per the germline V gene, CDR1 is ENHRY and CDR2 is SYGVKD.